Below, 28 T cell receptor beta chains from the same sample are listed, as sequenced in a study of early T cells in non-severe SARS-CoV-2 infection. TCRdb analysed the 5' RACE reads with MiXCR anew, one entry per CDR3 protein. This repertoire shows 25,000 to 30,000 distinct CDR3 sequences, roughly 4.5% found once; its top ten account for over 9%. The sequencing sample was made of whole blood. These receptors all stem from an adult who was a healthcare worker with PCR-confirmed SARS-CoV-2 infection or an uninfected control (not recorded which).

There are many counts of this clonotype. The CDR3 DNA reads TGTGCCAGCAGTGCCCAAACCCGGACAGGGGGGTCCTATGGCTACACCTTC. Translation: CASSAQTRTGGSYGYTF. The V and J genes are TRBV6-1 and TRBJ1-2, with 10 bases aligning to TRBD1. The CDR3 covers 17 residues. From germline, CDR1 is MNHNS and CDR2 SASEGT. The trim removed 4 bases at V and 4 bases at J, leaving 12 bases unmatched.

This clonotype was counted many times. The chain employs TRBV27 and TRBJ1-1; no reliable D call. Trimming took 7 bases from V and 1 from J, leaving 10 bases between them. CDR3 length: 13 residues. Germline V gives CDR1 MNHEY, CDR2 SMNVEV (reference sequence). This CDR3 reads CASMGPGNTEAFF. The CDR3 DNA reads as TGTGCCAGCATGGGTCCAGGGAACACTGAAGCTTTCTTT.

This clonotype is labeled as large. This sequence joins TRBV28 and TRBJ2-7, with 8 bases that match TRBD1. CDR1 and CDR2 from the germline V gene are MDHEN and SYDVKM. The CDR3 spans 14 residues. V gave up 7 bases and J gave up 0 bases; unmatched junction bases: 5. CDR3 DNA sequence: TGTGCCAGCAACCAGGGGGCAAGCTCCTACGAGCAGTACTTC. Its protein is CASNQGASSYEQYF. Variable domain in full (rest from reference TRBV28 and TRBJ2-7): DVKVTQSSRYLVKRTGEKVFLECVQDMDHENMFWYRQDPGLGLRLIYFSYDVKMKEKGDIPEGYSVSREKKERFSLILESASTNQTSMYLCASNQGASSYEQYFGPGTRLTVT.

There are a few counts of this clonotype. A much larger clone differs by one base, so this may be a read error. This chain joins TRBV6-2 or TRBV6-3 and TRBJ2-2; TRBD2 matches 8 bases. Per the germline V gene, CDR1 is MNHEY and CDR2 is SVGEGT. With 10 bases clipped from V and 4 bases from J, the junction kept 8 bases outside the gene matches. CDR3 length equals 14 residues. The CDR3 reads CAIRSGSATGELFF. CDR3 bases: TGTGCCATCCGAAGCGGGAGTGCCACCGGGGAGCTGTTTTTT.

The table lists this clonotype with many counts. The chain employs TRBV12-3 or TRBV12-4 and TRBJ1-1, with TRBD1 matching 7 bases. The CDR3 consists of 20 residues. J lost 0 bases, V lost 4 bases, and 20 bases had no gene match. CDR3 bases: TGTGCCAGCAGTTCCTCCGCCAGGGGGGTTCTGAGAGAAATGAACACTGAAGCTTTCTTT. This codes for CASSSSARGVLREMNTEAFF.

This clonotype has at least ten counts. V usage is TRBV19 and J usage is TRBJ2-1; D not resolved. The germline V gene encodes CDR1 LNHDA and CDR2 SQIVND (reference sequence). Trimming took 2 bases from V and 7 from J, leaving 12 bases between them. The CDR3 extends over 14 amino acids. The CDR3 is CASSIKGIVNEQFF. The DNA of the CDR3 is TGTGCCAGTAGTATAAAAGGGATCGTTAATGAGCAGTTCTTC.

The table lists this clonotype with many counts. The rearrangement uses TRBV7-9 and TRBJ2-7; possibly TRBD1 for D (5 bases). Trimming pared 0 bases from V and 9 bases from J, leaving 27 bases between. The CDR3 covers 18 residues. The germline V gene has CDR1 SEHNR and CDR2 FQNEAQ (reference sequence). The CDR3 coding sequence is TGTGCCAGCAGCTTAGCGCAGGGCCTGGCTTCTACCCCGACGGGGCAGTACTTC. It is translated as CASSLAQGLASTPTGQYF.

This clonotype came up many times. The chain employs TRBV7-6 and TRBJ2-6, with 7 positions matching TRBD2. This CDR3 has 17 amino acids. Per germline, CDR1 SGHVS and CDR2 FNYEAQ. V shed 1 base and J 0 bases; nucleotides not matched to a gene: 3. The DNA of the CDR3 is TGTGCCAGCAGCTTAGGGCCGGGAGGCTCTGGGGCCAACGTCCTGACTTTC. This translates into CASSLGPGGSGANVLTF.

The sample holds many counts of this clonotype. This CDR3 reads CSATQQQGWGGYTF. The CDR3 DNA reads TGCAGTGCTACACAACAACAGGGTTGGGGTGGCTACACCTTC. This chain connects TRBV20-1 to TRBJ1-2, with D possibly TRBD1 on 6 matching bases. Germline V lookup: CDR1 DFQATT, CDR2 SNEGSKA (reference sequence). The ends were cut back, 4 bases at V and 7 bases at J, with 19 bases in the middle. CDR3 length equals 14 residues.

This clonotype has ten or more counts. V is TRBV14 and J is TRBJ2-2; D not resolved. The CDR3 consists of 13 residues. The germline V and J ends were trimmed by 4 bases and 5 bases, with 8 bases remaining between them. Germline-derived CDR1 and CDR2 are SGHDN and FVKESK. CDR3 region: CASSPSLTGELFF. The CDR3 nucleotides read TGTGCCAGCAGCCCCTCGTTAACCGGGGAGCTGTTTTTT.

In this sample, this clonotype turned up many times. The chain employs TRBV3-1 and TRBJ2-6; TRBD1 matches at 7 bases. Trimming at V came to 2 bases and at J to 1 base, leaving 8 bases not matched to a gene. This CDR3 contains 18 residues. CDR1 and CDR2 (germline): LGHDT, YNNKEL (reference sequence). As DNA, the CDR3 is TGTGCCAGCAGCCAACCCCGGGACAGAGTTTCTGGGGCCAACGTCCTGACTTTC. It codes for CASSQPRDRVSGANVLTF.

This clonotype was counted many times. This rearrangement joins TRBV7-6 to TRBJ1-3, with D perhaps TRBD1 (5 bases). From germline, CDR1 is SGHVS and CDR2 FNYEAQ. V was pared by 5 bases and J by 2 bases, with 10 bases between. CDR3 length: 14 residues. CDR3 loop: CASSPVGAGNTIYF. The CDR3 DNA sequence: TGTGCCAGCAGCCCAGTGGGGGCTGGAAACACCATATATTTT.

This clonotype was found many times. CDR3 coding DNA: TGTGCCAGCAGTCACTGGACAGGGCGAATCGAAAAACTGTTTTTT. It encodes CASSHWTGRIEKLFF. This chain links TRBV12-3 or TRBV12-4 with TRBJ1-4, with TRBD1 matching over 8 bases. CDR3 length equals 15 residues. V was clipped by 5 bases and J by 8 bases; unmatched bases: 10.

This clonotype was counted ten times or more. The V call is TRBV29-1, the J call TRBJ1-4; D is unresolved. V lost 7 bases and J lost 5, with 8 bases in between. This CDR3 has 11 amino acids. Germline CDR1 SQVTM, CDR2 ANQGSEA. The DNA of the CDR3 is TGCAGCGCCTGGGGAAATGAAAAACTGTTTTTT. Protein product: CSAWGNEKLFF. The full variable domain, its missing parts supplied by reference TRBV29-1 and TRBJ1-4, is SAVISQKPSRDICQRGTSLTIQCQVDSQVTMMFWYRQQPGQSLTLIATANQGSEATYESGFVIDKFPISRPNLTFSTLTVSNMSPEDSSIYLCSAWGNEKLFFGSGTQLSVL.

This clonotype came up many times. The J gene is TRBJ1-2, the V gene TRBV20-1, with a weak D call TRBD1 (6 bases). There are 12 residues in the CDR3. With 3 bases removed from V and 3 bases from J, the gap between germline ends came to 8 bases. Germline V CDR1 and CDR2: DFQATT, SNEGSKA (reference sequence). The CDR3 is CSASKGDYGYTF. CDR3 nucleotides: TGCAGTGCTAGTAAGGGGGACTATGGCTACACCTTC.

This clonotype was seen at least ten times. The J gene is TRBJ1-3, the V gene TRBV9; D not certain. V was shortened by 0 bases and J by 2 bases, with 9 bases between the two germline ends. Germline V gives CDR1 SGDLS, CDR2 YYNGEE. The length of the CDR3 is 15 residues. In nucleotides, the CDR3 is TGTGCCAGCAGCGTAGAAAACTTCGCTGGAAACACCATATATTTT. Its protein product is CASSVENFAGNTIYF.

This clonotype turned up a few times. The gene calls are TRBV13 and TRBJ2-7, with 12 bases aligning to TRBD2. The CDR3 sequence is 18 residues long. V dropped 1 base and J dropped 0; count of bases not matched to a gene: 7. Germline assignment: CDR1 PRHDT and CDR2 FYEKMQ (reference sequence). The DNA of the CDR3 is TGTGCCAGCAGCTTAGCCGGACTAGCGGGACGGGGCTCCTACGAGCAGTACTTC. Translating it yields CASSLAGLAGRGSYEQYF.

This clonotype occurred many times. CDR3 DNA sequence: TGTGCCACCTTGGCGGGGGGGGAGAGAAATGAGCAGTTCTTC. Amino acid sequence: CATLAGGERNEQFF. The chain links TRBV6-6 to TRBJ2-1; 9 bases match TRBD2. The CDR3 has 14 residues. The V gene end was trimmed by 10 bases and the J gene end by 7 bases; junction bases not matched to a gene: 11. Germline values: CDR1 MNHNY, CDR2 SVGAGI (reference sequence).

This clonotype was observed at least ten times. This chain connects TRBV20-1 to TRBJ1-2; D remains ambiguous. This CDR3 comprises 11 residues. Germline-derived CDR1 and CDR2 are DFQATT and SNEGSKA (reference sequence). Between the trimmed V and J ends, which lost 4 bases and 8 bases, there was a span of 11 bases. CDR3 nucleotides: TGCAGTGCTAACCCCACGGGCGGCTACACCTTC. This codes for CSANPTGGYTF.

This CDR3 is CSVGPPGSNEKLFF. The CDR3 nucleotides are TGCAGCGTTGGCCCCCCGGGAAGCAATGAAAAACTGTTTTTT. The chain links TRBV29-1 to TRBJ1-4; D unclear. The germline gives CDR1 SQVTM, CDR2 ANQGSEA. The CDR3 is made up of 14 amino acids. Deletions cut 4 bases from V and 5 bases from J, with 14 bases between.

This clonotype was picked up many times. The rearrangement joins TRBV27 to TRBJ1-2; no firm D call. V was clipped by 0 bases and J by 8 bases, with 16 bases between them. This CDR3 contains 15 residues. In germline, CDR1 is MNHEY, CDR2 SMNVEV (reference sequence). CDR3 residues: CASSLSMGRPLGYTF. CDR3 bases: TGTGCCAGCAGTTTATCGATGGGCAGACCACTCGGCTACACCTTC.

This clonotype was seen repeatedly, ten times or more. The chain is built from TRBV7-9 and TRBJ2-1; no firm D call. V was clipped by 1 base and J by 9 bases, with 4 bases between them. In germline, CDR1 is SEHNR, CDR2 FQNEAQ (reference sequence). There are 11 residues in the CDR3. CDR3 residues: CASSLGPEQFF. DNA for the CDR3: TGTGCCAGCAGCTTAGGTCCTGAGCAGTTCTTC.

This clonotype was picked up many times. The genes are TRBV20-1 and TRBJ2-7; 7 bases agree with TRBD2. The CDR3 is made up of 14 amino acids. Germline assignment: CDR1 DFQATT and CDR2 SNEGSKA (reference sequence). With V trimmed by 4 bases and J by 3 bases, 9 bases remained unmatched. In DNA, the CDR3 is TGCAGTGCTACAGGAGCGGGGCTCCTCTACGAGCAGTACTTC. It yields the protein CSATGAGLLYEQYF.

This clonotype was found a few times. CDR3 in amino acids: CASSPLSAGYGYTF. The CDR3 DNA is TGTGCCAGCAGCCCTCTGTCCGCGGGCTATGGCTACACCTTC. The J gene is TRBJ1-2, the V gene TRBV9; no firm D call. Germline CDR1 SGDLS, CDR2 YYNGEE. V was pared by 4 bases and J by 4 bases, with 14 bases between. The CDR3 has 14 amino acids.

The V and J genes are TRBV27 and TRBJ2-5; TRBD2 is a possible D gene (5 bases). CDR3 length: 13 amino acids. V was clipped by 4 bases and J by 6 bases, with 12 bases between them. Germline V gene sequence: CDR1 MNHEY, CDR2 SMNVEV (reference sequence). CDR3 loop: CASSSPEVKTQYF. CDR3 nucleotides: TGTGCCAGCAGTTCCCCGGAGGTAAAGACCCAGTACTTC.

This clonotype was seen only a few times. The chain links TRBV5-1 to TRBJ2-7; D not certain. The germline V gene has CDR1 SGHRS and CDR2 YFSETQ. The CDR3 is made up of 17 amino acids. V lost 2 bases and J lost 0, with 18 bases in between. The CDR3 DNA follows: TGCGCCAGCAGCTTAGGCTCGGCGAGCCTTAGCTCCTACGAGCAGTACTTC. Protein sequence: CASSLGSASLSSYEQYF. Looking up the rest from reference TRBV5-1 and TRBJ2-7 gives the full variable domain: KAGVTQTPRYLIKTRGQQVTLSCSPISGHRSVSWYQQTPGQGLQFLFEYFSETQRNKGNFPGRFSGRQFSNSRSEMNVSTLELGDSALYLCASSLGSASLSSYEQYFGPGTRLTVT.

This clonotype was observed many times. J is TRBJ2-5 and V is TRBV28, with 7 bases aligning to TRBD1. The CDR3 spans 13 residues. Trimming cost V 5 bases and J 4 bases; bases outside gene matches: 4. The germline CDR1 and CDR2 sequences are MDHEN and SYDVKM. The CDR3 region is CASSVTGLETQYF. The CDR3, as DNA: TGTGCCAGCAGTGTGACAGGGCTAGAGACCCAGTACTTC.

This clonotype turned up a few times. This sequence joins TRBV20-1 and TRBJ2-7, with D tentatively TRBD2 (6 bases). Per the germline V gene, CDR1 is DFQATT and CDR2 is SNEGSKA (reference sequence). Deletions cut 3 bases from V and 5 bases from J, with 20 bases between. The CDR3 covers 15 residues. CDR3 protein: CSASADWGPGDEQYF. For the CDR3, the DNA is TGCAGTGCTAGTGCTGACTGGGGCCCGGGAGACGAGCAGTACTTC.